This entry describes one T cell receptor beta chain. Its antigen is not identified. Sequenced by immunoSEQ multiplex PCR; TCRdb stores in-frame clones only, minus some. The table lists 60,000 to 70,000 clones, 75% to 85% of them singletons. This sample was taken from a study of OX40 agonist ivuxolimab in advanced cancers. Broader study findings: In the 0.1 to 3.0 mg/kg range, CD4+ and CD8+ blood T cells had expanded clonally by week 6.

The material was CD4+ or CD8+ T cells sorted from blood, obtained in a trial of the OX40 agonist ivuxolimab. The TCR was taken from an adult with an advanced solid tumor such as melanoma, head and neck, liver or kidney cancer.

In nucleotides, the CDR3 is TGTGCCAGCAGTACAGGGCGAAATACGCAGTATTTT. It is translated as CASSTGRNTQYF. The chain links TRBV6-5 to TRBJ2-3; TRBD1 is a possible D gene (6 bases). Per germline, CDR1 MNHEY and CDR2 SVGAGI. The CDR3 totals 12 residues. Trimming removed 5 bases from V and 7 bases from J, with 10 bases in between.